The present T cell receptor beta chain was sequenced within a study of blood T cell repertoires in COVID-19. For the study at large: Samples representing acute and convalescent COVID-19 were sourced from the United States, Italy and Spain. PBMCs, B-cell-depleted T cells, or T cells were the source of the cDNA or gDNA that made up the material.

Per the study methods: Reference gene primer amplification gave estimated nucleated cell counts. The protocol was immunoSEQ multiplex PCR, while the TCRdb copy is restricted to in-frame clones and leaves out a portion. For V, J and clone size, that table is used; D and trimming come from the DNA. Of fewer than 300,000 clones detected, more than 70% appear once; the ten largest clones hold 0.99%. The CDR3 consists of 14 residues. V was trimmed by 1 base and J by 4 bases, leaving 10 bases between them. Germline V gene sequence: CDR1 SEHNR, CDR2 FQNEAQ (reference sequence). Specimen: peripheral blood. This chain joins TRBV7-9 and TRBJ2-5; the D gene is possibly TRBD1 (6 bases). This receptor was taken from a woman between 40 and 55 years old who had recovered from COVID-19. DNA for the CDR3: TGTGCCAGCAGCTTAGTTTGGACAGCAGAGACCCAGTACTTC. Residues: CASSLVWTAETQYF.